This T cell receptor (beta chain) stems from a study of shared clonotypes between healthy human individuals. Some clones are missing from TCRdb's copy, which holds only in-frame ones; the method was immunoSEQ multiplex PCR. The table records 150,000 to 200,000 clones, 90% to 95% of them present only once. This receptor was taken from a woman between 25 and 40 years old in good health. The sequenced material came from naive CD4+ T cells sorted from blood. This sample's subset: CD45RA+ positively selected.

In DNA form, the CDR3 reads TGTGCCAGCTGGACTAGCGGGAGATCGGAGACCCAGTACTTC. Amino acid sequence: CASWTSGRSETQYF. This chain connects TRBV19 to TRBJ2-5; 13 bases map to TRBD2. Germline V lookup: CDR1 LNHDA, CDR2 SQIVND (reference sequence). The trim removed 9 bases at V and 5 bases at J, leaving 6 bases unmatched. The CDR3 length is 14 residues.